This record concerns one T cell receptor (beta chain) sequence. The data derive from a study of OX40 agonist ivuxolimab in advanced cancers. About the research overall: Recorded diagnoses for dose-escalation patients were hepatocellular carcinoma, melanoma, renal cell or head and neck cancer. Anti-PD-1, anti-PD-L1 or anti-CTLA-4 therapy given earlier was allowed, and about 38% had some.

Using immunoSEQ multiplex PCR, the repertoire was profiled, and TCRdb retains in-frame clones only, with some absent. In the table there are about 61,000 clones, around 90% of which are singletons. This receptor was taken from an adult with an advanced solid tumor such as melanoma, head and neck, liver or kidney cancer. The sequenced sample was CD4+ or CD8+ T cells sorted from blood, obtained in a trial of the OX40 agonist ivuxolimab.

Here the CDR3 reads CASSLGGVQTQYF. CDR3 bases: TGTGCCAGCAGCCTAGGGGGGGTACAGACCCAGTACTTC. The gene calls are TRBV7-9 and TRBJ2-5; weak D call: TRBD2 (7 bases). The CDR3 contains 13 residues. Germline V lookup: CDR1 SEHNR, CDR2 FQNEAQ (reference sequence). The germline V and J ends were trimmed by 5 bases and 6 bases, with 13 bases remaining between them.